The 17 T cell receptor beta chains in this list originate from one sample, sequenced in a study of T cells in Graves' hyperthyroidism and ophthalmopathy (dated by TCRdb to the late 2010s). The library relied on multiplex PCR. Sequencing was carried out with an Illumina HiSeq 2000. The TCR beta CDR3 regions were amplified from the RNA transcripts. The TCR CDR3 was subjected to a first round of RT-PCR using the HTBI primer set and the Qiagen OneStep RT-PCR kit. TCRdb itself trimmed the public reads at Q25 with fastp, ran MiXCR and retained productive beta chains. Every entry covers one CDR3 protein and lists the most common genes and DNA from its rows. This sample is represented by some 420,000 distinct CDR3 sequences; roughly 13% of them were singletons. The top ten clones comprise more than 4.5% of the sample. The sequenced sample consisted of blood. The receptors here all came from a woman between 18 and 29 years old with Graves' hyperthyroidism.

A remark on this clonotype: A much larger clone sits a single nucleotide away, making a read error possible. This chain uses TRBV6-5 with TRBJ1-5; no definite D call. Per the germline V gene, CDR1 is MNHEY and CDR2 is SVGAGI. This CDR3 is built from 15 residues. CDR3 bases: TGTGCCAGCGGTTACTCGTCGGGTAGCAATCAGCCCCAGCATTTT. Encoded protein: CASGYSSGSNQPQHF.

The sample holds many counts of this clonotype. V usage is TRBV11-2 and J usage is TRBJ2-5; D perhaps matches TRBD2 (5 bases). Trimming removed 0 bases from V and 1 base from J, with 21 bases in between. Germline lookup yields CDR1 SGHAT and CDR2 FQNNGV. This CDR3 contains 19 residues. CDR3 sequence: CASSLDVRPARESQETQYF. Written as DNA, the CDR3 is TGTGCCAGCAGCTTAGATGTCCGTCCTGCTAGGGAGAGCCAAGAGACCCAGTACTTC.

CDR3 in amino acids: CATTAVAGGSAGGELFF. CDR3 coding DNA: TGTGCCACGACAGCAGTAGCGGGAGGGTCGGCGGGCGGGGAGCTGTTTTTT. This sequence joins TRBV15 and TRBJ2-2; 11 nucleotides align to TRBD2. V shed 9 bases, J shed 7 bases, and the junction held 16 bases outside the gene matches. The CDR3 consists of 17 residues. Germline V CDR1 and CDR2: LNHNV, YYDKDF (reference sequence). Full variable domain (rest looked up from reference TRBV15 and TRBJ2-2): DAMVIQNPRYQVTQFGKPVTLSCSQTLNHNVMYWYQQKSSQAPKLLFHYYDKDFNNEADTPDNFQSRRPNTSFCFLDIRSPGLGDTAMYLCATTAVAGGSAGGELFFGEGSRLTVL.

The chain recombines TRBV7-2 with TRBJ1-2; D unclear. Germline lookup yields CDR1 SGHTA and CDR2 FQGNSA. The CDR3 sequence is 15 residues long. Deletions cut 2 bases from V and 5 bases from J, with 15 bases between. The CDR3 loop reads CASSLMVSGVYGYTF. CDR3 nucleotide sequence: TGTGCCAGCAGCTTAATGGTCAGCGGCGTTTATGGCTACACCTTC.

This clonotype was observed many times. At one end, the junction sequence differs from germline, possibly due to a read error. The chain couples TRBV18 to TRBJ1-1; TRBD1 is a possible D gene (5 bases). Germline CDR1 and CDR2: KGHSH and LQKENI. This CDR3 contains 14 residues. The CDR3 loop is CASSPRPSGAEAFF. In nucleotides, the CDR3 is TGTGCCAGCTCGCCACGCCCGTCGGGGGCTGAAGCTTTCTTT.

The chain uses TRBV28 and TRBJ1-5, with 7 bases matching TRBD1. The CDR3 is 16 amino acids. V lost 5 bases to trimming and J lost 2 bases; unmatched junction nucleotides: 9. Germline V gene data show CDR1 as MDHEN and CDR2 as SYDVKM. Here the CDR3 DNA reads TGTGCCAGCAGTCCACAACAGGGGCTTGGCAATCAGCCCCAGCATTTT. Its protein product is CASSPQQGLGNQPQHF.

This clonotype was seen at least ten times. CDR3 DNA sequence: TGTGCCAGCAGCTTAGTGGTGTCTCCCGAAGCTTTCTTT. Its translation is CASSLVVSPEAFF. The V gene is TRBV7-8, the J gene TRBJ1-1; the D is unclear. The length of the CDR3 is 13 residues. The V gene lost 1 base and the J gene lost 8 bases, with 11 bases spanning the gap. CDR1 is SGHVS and CDR2 is FQNEAQ in the germline V gene.

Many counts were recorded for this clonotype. The CDR3 reads CASSYSEGGQETQYF. CDR3 nucleotide sequence: TGTGCCAGCAGTTACTCCGAGGGCGGCCAAGAGACCCAGTACTTC. The genes are TRBV6-6 and TRBJ2-5; possible D gene TRBD2, 5 bases. The CDR3 is 15 amino acids. CDR1 MNHNY and CDR2 SVGAGI come from the germline V gene (reference sequence). V lost 0 bases and J lost 1, with 9 bases in between.

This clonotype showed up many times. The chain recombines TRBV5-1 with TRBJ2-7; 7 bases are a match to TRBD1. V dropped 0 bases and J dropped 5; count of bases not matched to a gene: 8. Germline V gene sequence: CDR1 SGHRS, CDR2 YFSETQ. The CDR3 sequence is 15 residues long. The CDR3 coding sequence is TGCGCCAGCAGCTTGGAGGGTAGGGGGCTTGACGAGCAGTACTTC. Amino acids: CASSLEGRGLDEQYF.

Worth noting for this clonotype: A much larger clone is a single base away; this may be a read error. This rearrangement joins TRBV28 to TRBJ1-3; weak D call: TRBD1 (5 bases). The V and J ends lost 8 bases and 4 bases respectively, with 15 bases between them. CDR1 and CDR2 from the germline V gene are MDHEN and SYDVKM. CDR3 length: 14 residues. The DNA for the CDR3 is TGTGCCAGCGGGGACGGTGCTCTCGGAAACACCATATATTTT. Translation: CASGDGALGNTIYF.

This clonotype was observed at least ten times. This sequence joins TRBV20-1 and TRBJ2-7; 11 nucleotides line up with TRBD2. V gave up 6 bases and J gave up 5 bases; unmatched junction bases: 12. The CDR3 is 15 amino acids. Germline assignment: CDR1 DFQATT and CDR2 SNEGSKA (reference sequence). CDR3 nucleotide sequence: TGCAGTGCGACTGCTATAGCGGGAGGGTTAAACGAGCAGTACTTC. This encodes CSATAIAGGLNEQYF.

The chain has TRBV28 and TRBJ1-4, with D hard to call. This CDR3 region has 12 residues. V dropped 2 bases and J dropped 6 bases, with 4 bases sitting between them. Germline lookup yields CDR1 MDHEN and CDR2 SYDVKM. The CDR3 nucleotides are TGTGCCAGCAGTTTAAACCATGAAAAACTGTTTTTT. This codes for CASSLNHEKLFF.

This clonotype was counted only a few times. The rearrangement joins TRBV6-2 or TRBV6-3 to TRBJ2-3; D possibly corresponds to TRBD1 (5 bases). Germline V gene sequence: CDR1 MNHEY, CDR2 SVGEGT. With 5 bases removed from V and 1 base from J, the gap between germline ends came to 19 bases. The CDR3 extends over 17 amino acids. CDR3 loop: CASSVNRRQRGTDTQYF. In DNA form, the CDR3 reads TGTGCCAGCAGTGTTAACAGGCGTCAAAGGGGCACAGATACGCAGTATTTT.

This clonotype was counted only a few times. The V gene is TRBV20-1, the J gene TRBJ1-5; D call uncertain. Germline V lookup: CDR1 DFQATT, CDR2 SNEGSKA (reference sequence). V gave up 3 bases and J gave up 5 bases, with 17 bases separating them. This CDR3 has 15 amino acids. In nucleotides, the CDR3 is TGCAGTGCTAGGGCAGACTACATTCTAGATCAGCCCCAGCATTTT. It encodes CSARADYILDQPQHF.

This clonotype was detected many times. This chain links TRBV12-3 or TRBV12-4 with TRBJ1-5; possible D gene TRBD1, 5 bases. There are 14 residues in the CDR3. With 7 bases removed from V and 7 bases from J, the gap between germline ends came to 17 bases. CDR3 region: CASTRGGGGQPQHF. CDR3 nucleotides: TGTGCCAGCACCCGGGGGGGAGGTGGGCAGCCCCAGCATTTT.

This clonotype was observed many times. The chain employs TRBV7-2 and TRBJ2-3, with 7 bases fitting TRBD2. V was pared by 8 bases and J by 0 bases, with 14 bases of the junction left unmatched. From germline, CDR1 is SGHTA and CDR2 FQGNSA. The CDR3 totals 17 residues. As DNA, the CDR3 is TGTGCCAGCCGACTTAACGGGAGGACTTATAGCACAGATACGCAGTATTTT. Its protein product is CASRLNGRTYSTDTQYF.

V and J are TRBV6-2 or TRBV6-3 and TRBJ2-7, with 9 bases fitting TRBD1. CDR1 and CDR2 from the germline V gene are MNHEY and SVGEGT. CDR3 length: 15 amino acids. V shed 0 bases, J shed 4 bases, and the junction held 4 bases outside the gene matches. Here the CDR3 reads CASSYSQGASYEQYF. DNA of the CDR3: TGTGCCAGCAGTTACTCACAGGGGGCTTCTTACGAGCAGTACTTC.